What follows are 32 T cell receptor beta chains derived from one specimen sequenced in a study of T cells after yellow fever vaccination (dated by TCRdb to the late 2010s). The treatment or condition tag for this specimen amounts to: live attenuated yellow fever vaccine strain. Library construction relied on 5' RACE. The run used an Illumina HiSeq 2500. TCRdb trimmed public reads at Q25 via fastp, called clones via MiXCR and kept in-frame beta chains. Each record represents a unique CDR3 protein, reported with the most common genes and DNA among its rows. Counted in this sample were about 510,000 distinct CDR3 sequences; 20% to 25% of them appeared once. The ten largest clonotypes hold around 17% of the sample. Sequences were derived from PBMCs, sampled roughly 23 days after the first yellow fever vaccination. Every receptor here comes from a man younger than 35 who received the YFV17D yellow fever vaccine.

This chain uses TRBV4-3 with TRBJ2-3; 8 nucleotides align to TRBD1. With 0 bases clipped from V and 6 bases from J, the junction kept 5 bases outside the gene matches. CDR3 length: 15 amino acids. Per the germline V gene, CDR1 is LGHNA and CDR2 is YSLEER. Here the CDR3 DNA reads TGCGCCAGCAGCCAAGAGCCGGGACAGGCCGATACGCAGTATTTT. This encodes CASSQEPGQADTQYF.

The chain joins TRBV5-6 to TRBJ2-3; TRBD2 is a possible D gene (5 bases). The CDR3 covers 13 residues. Germline V gives CDR1 SGHDT, CDR2 YYEEEE. In DNA, the CDR3 is TGTGCTAGCGCCTCCTATATCACAGATACGCAGTATTTT. Residues: CASASYITDTQYF.

The table lists this clonotype with a few counts. The J gene is TRBJ2-7, the V gene TRBV4-3; the D gene is possibly TRBD2 (5 bases). Germline CDR1 reads LGHNA; CDR2 reads YSLEER. The V end was cut by 0 bases, the J end by 3 bases, with 9 bases between. The CDR3 has 14 residues. The CDR3 DNA reads as TGCGCCAGCAGCCAAGATTCGAGCGGCTACGAGCAGTACTTC. This encodes CASSQDSSGYEQYF.

The chain uses TRBV28 and TRBJ1-5, with D perhaps TRBD1 (5 bases). In germline, CDR1 is MDHEN, CDR2 SYDVKM. Trimming took off 3 bases at V and 4 bases at J, with 13 bases between the two ends. The CDR3 contains 15 residues. CDR3 loop: CASSLAGPRNQPQHF. CDR3 nucleotide sequence: TGTGCCAGCAGTTTGGCGGGGCCTCGGAATCAGCCCCAGCATTTT.

The rearrangement links TRBV29-1 to TRBJ2-1; 11 positions agree with TRBD2. J was trimmed by 0 bases and V by 7 bases; bases with no gene match: 14. CDR3 length equals 18 residues. The germline V gene encodes CDR1 SQVTM and CDR2 ANQGSEA. CDR3 region: CSADRLAGPESSYNEQFF. The CDR3 DNA reads as TGCAGCGCAGACCGACTAGCGGGACCTGAAAGCTCCTACAATGAGCAGTTCTTC.

This chain connects TRBV5-1 to TRBJ2-7, with D possibly TRBD2 on 5 matching bases. The germline V and J ends were trimmed by 4 bases and 4 bases, with 15 bases remaining between them. CDR1 is SGHRS, CDR2 YFSETQ, per germline. This CDR3 region has 14 residues. CDR3: CASSPVYGEYEQYF. CDR3 DNA sequence: TGCGCCAGCAGCCCCGTTTACGGGGAGTACGAGCAGTACTTC.

This clonotype has just a few counts. The rearrangement links TRBV19 to TRBJ1-1; 8 positions agree with TRBD1. V lost 2 bases to trimming and J lost 3 bases; unmatched junction nucleotides: 14. Germline CDR1 reads LNHDA; CDR2 reads SQIVND (reference sequence). CDR3 size: 18 residues. CDR3 sequence (DNA): TGTGCCAGTAGTATAAACCTCCTACAGGGGGTAAGGGACACTGAAGCTTTCTTT. Its protein product is CASSINLLQGVRDTEAFF.

The genes are TRBV10-3 and TRBJ1-6, with TRBD1 matching over 7 bases. Trimming at V came to 0 bases and at J to 10 bases, leaving 6 bases not matched to a gene. The CDR3 length is 15 residues. Per germline, CDR1 ENHRY and CDR2 SYGVKD. The CDR3 DNA sequence: TGTGCCATCAGTGAGTCGGCAGGGGGTAGGTCACCCCTCCACTTT. Protein: CAISESAGGRSPLHF.

In the case of this clonotype: One base away lies a much larger clone, so this may be a sequencing read error. V is TRBV12-3 or TRBV12-4 and J is TRBJ1-5; no firm D call. V shed 4 bases and J shed 3 bases, with 7 bases lying between them. The CDR3 spans 13 residues. CDR3 coding DNA: TGTGCCAGCAGTTACGGGGTCAATCAGCCCCAGCATTTT. The encoded protein is CASSYGVNQPQHF.

CDR3: CASRSTFSTDTQYF. For the CDR3, the DNA is TGTGCCAGCAGGTCGACCTTTAGCACAGATACGCAGTATTTT. The J gene is TRBJ2-3, the V gene TRBV7-2; the D is unclear. CDR1 is SGHTA, CDR2 FQGNSA, per germline. The CDR3 runs to 14 residues. V lost 6 bases, J lost 0 bases, and 10 bases lay in between.

The chain has TRBV28 and TRBJ2-7; 8 bases fit TRBD1. J gave up 2 bases and V 6 bases, and 9 bases lay outside the gene matches. Per germline, CDR1 MDHEN and CDR2 SYDVKM. The CDR3 length is 15 residues. CDR3 coding DNA: TGTGCCAGCAGGCCAGGGGGCCCAAAAACCTACGAGCAGTACGTC. Encoded protein: CASRPGGPKTYEQYV.

This chain uses TRBV29-1 with TRBJ2-3; TRBD1 might be the D (6 bases). The germline gives CDR1 SQVTM, CDR2 ANQGSEA. Trimming took off 1 base at V and 3 bases at J, with 17 bases between the two ends. The CDR3 contains 16 residues. This CDR3 reads CSVEGSDSLITDTQYF. CDR3 nucleotides: TGCAGCGTTGAAGGGTCGGACAGTCTAATTACAGATACGCAGTATTTT.

The chain is built from TRBV11-2 and TRBJ2-5; 7 nucleotides agree with TRBD1. The junction had 6 bases not matched to a gene; V was cut back by 7 bases and J by 4 bases. Germline V lookup: CDR1 SGHAT, CDR2 FQNNGV. The CDR3 length is 13 residues. CDR3 amino acids: CASIDRVGETQYF. The DNA for the CDR3 is TGTGCCAGCATAGACAGGGTGGGAGAGACCCAGTACTTC. Variable domain in full (rest from reference TRBV11-2 and TRBJ2-5): EAGVAQSPRYKIIEKRQSVAFWCNPISGHATLYWYQQILGQGPKLLIQFQNNGVVDDSQLPKDRFSAERLKGVDSTLKIQPAKLEDSAVYLCASIDRVGETQYFGPGTRLLVL.

V and J are TRBV4-3 and TRBJ2-2, with D perhaps being TRBD1 or TRBD2 (5 bases each). The germline gives CDR1 LGHNA, CDR2 YSLEER. The V and J ends lost 4 bases and 4 bases respectively, with 16 bases between them. This CDR3 is built from 16 residues. The CDR3 sequence: CASSRLGVESTGELFF. CDR3 coding DNA: TGCGCCAGCAGCCGCCTGGGGGTCGAGAGCACCGGGGAGCTGTTTTTT.

This clonotype was recorded a few times. This chain joins TRBV29-1 and TRBJ2-3, with TRBD2 matching over 15 bases. The CDR3 covers 15 residues. V shed 4 bases, J shed 8 bases, and the junction held 7 bases outside the gene matches. Germline V lookup: CDR1 SQVTM, CDR2 ANQGSEA. The CDR3: CSVGTSGGGQGTQYF. CDR3 sequence (DNA): TGCAGCGTTGGGACTAGCGGGGGGGGGCAAGGTACGCAGTATTTT.

The sample holds a few counts of this clonotype. J is TRBJ2-1 and V is TRBV5-8, with 11 bases matching TRBD1. The CDR3 sequence is 17 residues long. V was pared by 4 bases and J by 7 bases, with 13 bases of the junction left unmatched. Germline V gene data show CDR1 as SGHTS and CDR2 as YDEGEE. The CDR3 loop is CASSLGTGGKERNEQFF. For the CDR3, the DNA is TGTGCCAGCAGCCTCGGGACAGGGGGTAAAGAGAGGAATGAGCAGTTCTTC.

V and J are TRBV3-1 and TRBJ2-7; the match to TRBD2 covers 8 bases. V shed 0 bases and J 3 bases; nucleotides not matched to a gene: 13. CDR1 LGHDT and CDR2 YNNKEL come from the germline V gene (reference sequence). This CDR3 is built from 18 residues. The CDR3 reads CASSQERLAGRWDYEQYV. DNA for the CDR3: TGTGCCAGCAGCCAAGAACGGCTAGCGGGCCGTTGGGACTACGAGCAGTACGTC.

This clonotype was observed once. The V call is TRBV5-4, the J call TRBJ1-2, with D perhaps matching TRBD1 (5 bases). V gave up 3 bases and J gave up 8 bases, with 14 bases separating them. This CDR3 has 13 residues. From germline, CDR1 is SGHNT and CDR2 YYREEE (reference sequence). In DNA form, the CDR3 reads TGTGCCAGCAGCTCCCGGGCGGGGGTCGGCTACACCTTC. Encoded protein: CASSSRAGVGYTF. The full variable domain, rest sourced from reference TRBV5-4 and TRBJ1-2, is ETGVTQSPTHLIKTRGQQVTLRCSSQSGHNTVSWYQQALGQGPQFIFQYYREEENGRGNFPPRFSGLQFPNYSSELNVNALELDDSALYLCASSSRAGVGYTFGSGTRLTVV.

This clonotype occurred many times. This chain connects TRBV18 to TRBJ2-1, with D possibly matching TRBD1 (5 bases). Trimming removed 3 bases from V and 4 bases from J, with 7 bases in between. The CDR3 is 13 amino acids. CDR1 is KGHSH, CDR2 LQKENI, per germline. CDR3 coding DNA: TGTGCCAGCTCACCTGACAGATACAATGAGCAGTTCTTC. This gives the protein CASSPDRYNEQFF.

This clonotype was counted a few times. This chain links TRBV4-3 with TRBJ2-1, with 9 bases aligning to TRBD1. The V segment lost 3 bases and the J segment 5 bases; nucleotides outside the gene matches: 5. Germline values: CDR1 LGHNA, CDR2 YSLEER. The CDR3 consists of 15 residues. Written as DNA, the CDR3 is TGCGCCAGCAGCCAGTACAGGGGGCCAAACAATGAGCAGTTCTTC. Its translation: CASSQYRGPNNEQFF.

This chain connects TRBV5-1 to TRBJ1-1; D may be TRBD1 (5 bases). The CDR3 is made up of 14 amino acids. The germline gives CDR1 SGHRS, CDR2 YFSETQ. With 0 bases removed from V and 5 bases from J, the gap between germline ends came to 11 bases. The CDR3 reads CASSLAGRRTEAFF. The CDR3 nucleotides are TGCGCCAGCAGCTTGGCGGGGCGCCGGACTGAAGCTTTCTTT.

The rearrangement links TRBV4-3 to TRBJ2-4; D tentatively reads TRBD1 or TRBD2 (5 bases each). Trimming left V 0 bases short and J 15 bases short, with 18 bases between. The CDR3 consists of 14 residues. Germline-derived CDR1 and CDR2 are LGHNA and YSLEER. The chain's CDR3 is CASSQDSGTPLSYF. CDR3 coding DNA: TGCGCCAGCAGCCAAGATTCAGGGACCCCGTTATCGTACTTC.

This clonotype was recorded a few times. The genes are TRBV2 and TRBJ2-2, with a tentative D call TRBD2 (6 bases). With 8 bases removed from V and 3 bases from J, the gap between germline ends came to 16 bases. The germline gives CDR1 SNHLY, CDR2 FYNNEI. The CDR3 runs 15 residues. CDR3 nucleotide sequence: TGTGCCAGCGGTGGAGGAGGGGCGGACACCGGGGAGCTGTTTTTT. Protein sequence: CASGGGGADTGELFF.

This sequence joins TRBV7-9 and TRBJ2-3, with D unclear. The CDR3 is 15 amino acids. V was cut by 3 bases and J by 3 bases, with 13 bases left in between. From germline, CDR1 is SEHNR and CDR2 FQNEAQ (reference sequence). The CDR3 DNA reads TGTGCCAGCAGCTTGGGTACCGCCCGAACAGATACGCAGTATTTT. Translated: CASSLGTARTDTQYF.

The gene calls are TRBV12-3 or TRBV12-4 and TRBJ2-3; possibly TRBD2 for D (6 bases). This CDR3 has 15 amino acids. V lost 6 bases, J lost 1 base, and 14 bases lay in between. Here the CDR3 reads CASRLGAGRTDTQYF. In DNA form, the CDR3 reads TGTGCCAGCAGGTTGGGAGCGGGCCGCACAGATACGCAGTATTTT.

This clonotype was picked up a small number of times. This chain joins TRBV7-9 and TRBJ1-1, with 9 bases fitting TRBD1. Germline V gene lookup returns CDR1 SEHNR and CDR2 FQNEAQ (reference sequence). The CDR3 extends over 15 amino acids. The V and J ends lost 3 bases and 10 bases, in that order; junction bases with no gene match: 12. CDR3 nucleotide sequence: TGTGCCAGCAGCTTCCACAGGGGGCGATTTCTAGGAGCTTTCTTT. Protein sequence: CASSFHRGRFLGAFF.

This clonotype was detected a few times. The chain couples TRBV12-3 or TRBV12-4 to TRBJ1-4; 10 bases fit TRBD1. The V segment lost 3 bases and the J segment 8 bases; nucleotides outside the gene matches: 3. This CDR3 is 14 amino acids long. For the CDR3, the DNA is TGTGCCAGCAGTTTCGGGACAGGGGAAGAAAAACTGTTTTTT. Translation gives CASSFGTGEEKLFF.

This clonotype was seen only a few times. The rearrangement links TRBV19 to TRBJ2-2; TRBD2 aligns across 11 bases. The CDR3 is 17 residues long. The V gene's germline CDR1 is LNHDA and CDR2 SQIVND (reference sequence). With V trimmed by 3 bases and J by 6 bases, 9 bases remained unmatched. The CDR3 protein is CASSIALAGGLAGELFF. CDR3 bases: TGTGCCAGTAGTATTGCTCTAGCGGGGGGCCTGGCCGGGGAGCTGTTTTTT.

The CDR3 DNA reads as TGCAGTGCTAGAGATGTCGGGACAGTTGAAGCTTTCTTT. This sequence encodes CSARDVGTVEAFF. The rearrangement links TRBV20-1 to TRBJ1-1, with 7 bases aligning to TRBD1. V trimming: 0 bases; J trimming: 7 bases; junction bases outside the gene matches: 5. There are 13 residues in the CDR3. Germline values: CDR1 DFQATT, CDR2 SNEGSKA (reference sequence).

This clonotype appeared a single time. The chain joins TRBV7-4 to TRBJ2-5; D not certain. The length of the CDR3 is 18 residues. Germline V gene sequence: CDR1 SGHVT, CDR2 SQSDAQ. V was clipped by 2 bases and J by 2 bases, with 21 bases between them. This CDR3 reads CASSLLSFMGTPQETQYF. CDR3 bases: TGTGCCAGCAGCTTATTGAGTTTTATGGGCACTCCACAAGAGACCCAGTACTTC.

This clonotype was found once. The chain has TRBV18 and TRBJ1-5; 7 bases fit TRBD1. After removal of 3 bases from V and 7 bases from J, the junction contained 6 bases not matched to a gene. The CDR3 extends over 14 amino acids. In germline, CDR1 is KGHSH, CDR2 LQKENI. The CDR3, as DNA: TGTGCCAGCTCACCGACGGACAGGTCACAGCCCCAGCATTTT. It codes for CASSPTDRSQPQHF. Looking up the rest from reference TRBV18 and TRBJ1-5 gives the full variable domain: NAGVMQNPRHLVRRRGQEARLRCSPMKGHSHVYWYRQLPEEGLKFMVYLQKENIIDESGMPKERFSAEFPKEGPSILRIQQVVRGDSAAYFCASSPTDRSQPQHFGDGTRLSIL.

This clonotype was seen a few times. The chain couples TRBV2 to TRBJ1-1; D unresolved. CDR1 and CDR2 from the germline V gene are SNHLY and FYNNEI. V lost 2 bases, J lost 2 bases, and 6 bases lay in between. The CDR3 is made up of 13 amino acids. The CDR3 DNA follows: TGTGCCAGCAGTGAAAGCCCAAACACTGAAGCTTTCTTT. Residues: CASSESPNTEAFF. Drawing the rest from reference TRBV2 and TRBJ1-1, the complete variable domain is EPEVTQTPSHQVTQMGQEVILRCVPISNHLYFYWYRQILGQKVEFLVSFYNNEISEKSEIFDDQFSVERPDGSNFTLKIRSTKLEDSAMYFCASSESPNTEAFFGQGTRLTVV.